Described below is a single T cell receptor beta chain sequence and its context. The antigen remains unidentified. The PCR ran on 60 Vbeta and 13 Jbeta primers. Per the original methods: Around 11 million shared chains were among the roughly 80 million unique TCR beta chains that a later analysis counted. Method: immunoSEQ multiplex PCR; TCRdb's copy keeps in-frame clones and lacks some. That table is the source of V, J and clone size, and D and trimming were worked out from the DNA. There are 170,000 or so clones in the sample; 84% occur only once, and more than 4% lies in the top ten. This specimen comes from a study of cytomegalovirus exposure and HLA in healthy donors. Overall study findings and caveats: TRBV6-2, TRBV6-3 and some other V segments were excluded as indistinguishable. The study flagged some 170 TCR beta chains as cytomegalovirus-associated. Later genetic work tied a missense DCLRE1C variant to beta-chain V and J trimming.

The V gene lost 6 bases and the J gene lost 4 bases, with 18 bases spanning the gap. This CDR3 spans 15 amino acids. Germline CDR1 and CDR2: MNHNS and SASEGT. The sequenced material came from PBMCs. The V and J genes are TRBV6-1 and TRBJ1-2; tentative D call: TRBD1 (6 bases). This receptor was taken from a man between 18 and 35 years old in good health and CMV-seronegative. The CDR3 protein is CASSLTTDRFYGYTF. For the CDR3, the DNA is TGTGCCAGCAGCCTAACTACGGACAGATTCTATGGCTACACCTTC.